This TCR beta chain was recovered during a study of beta chain features in type 1 diabetes. Study-level findings and limits: An over-representation of cells with high TCR expression could result from cDNA sequencing.

For this clone: Its antigen is not identified.

The CDR3 sequence is 14 residues long. V lost 5 bases to trimming and J lost 1 base, with 12 bases between them. Germline-derived CDR1 and CDR2 are SGHNT and YENEEA. As every portion of the isolated RNA was reverse transcribed, the sequencing read expressed TCRB transcripts. The data were produced by immunoSEQ multiplex PCR, yet TCRdb's version contains in-frame clones alone and is incomplete. The table shows under 350,000 clones, with 8% occurring only once. V gene TRBV11-3 combines with J gene TRBJ2-7; D is perhaps TRBD1 (5 bases). The sequenced material came from central memory CD4+ T cells from blood. The sequence was obtained from a woman in her late teens or twenties in good health. The CDR3 DNA reads as TGTGCCAGCAGCCTGATGGGGCTTTCCTACGAGCAGTACTTC. The encoded protein is CASSLMGLSYEQYF.